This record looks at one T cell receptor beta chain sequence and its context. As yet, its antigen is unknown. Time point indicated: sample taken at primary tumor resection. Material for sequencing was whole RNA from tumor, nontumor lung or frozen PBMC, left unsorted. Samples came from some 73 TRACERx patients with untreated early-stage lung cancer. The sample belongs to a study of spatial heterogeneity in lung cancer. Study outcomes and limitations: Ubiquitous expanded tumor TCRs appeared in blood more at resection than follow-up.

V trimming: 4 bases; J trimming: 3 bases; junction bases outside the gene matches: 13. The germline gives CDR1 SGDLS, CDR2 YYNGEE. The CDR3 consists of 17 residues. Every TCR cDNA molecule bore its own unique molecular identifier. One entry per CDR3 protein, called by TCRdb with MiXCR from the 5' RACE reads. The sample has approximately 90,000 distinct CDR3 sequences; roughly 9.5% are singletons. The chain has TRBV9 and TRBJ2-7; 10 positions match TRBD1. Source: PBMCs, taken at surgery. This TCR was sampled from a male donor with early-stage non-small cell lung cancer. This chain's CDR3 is CASSPHPSGQGHYEQYF. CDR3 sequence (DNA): TGTGCCAGCAGCCCACATCCTTCGGGACAGGGGCACTACGAGCAGTACTTC.